This T cell receptor (beta chain) came from a study of shared clonotypes between healthy human individuals. On the study more broadly: The study drew on two women and a few men aged 18 to 49 as donors. Notes on the study in general: Depth of sequencing was expected to influence donor clonotype sharing.

The CDR3 has 13 amino acids. CDR1 and CDR2 (germline): MNHNY, SVGAGI (reference sequence). Per the study methods: Junction-only sequences without quality scores came from ImmunoSEQ, so filtering differed. Sequenced by immunoSEQ multiplex PCR; TCRdb stores in-frame clones only, minus some. The V and J calls and clone size were taken over from that table, and D and trimming were inferred from the DNA. The sample carries fewer than 600,000 clones, roughly 72% recorded once. As concerns this clone: What it binds is not known. The junction does not match germline at one end; this may be a read error.

Sequencing was done on a sample of PBMCs. The clonotype comes from a middle-aged woman in good health. Some clones in this sample may be carry-over from other donors' samples. V is TRBV6-6 and J is TRBJ1-4; D is unclear. CDR3 sequence: CASSGRHGTSLRF. Written as DNA, the CDR3 is TGTGCCAGCAGTGGACGACACGGTACGTCCTTAAGGTTT.